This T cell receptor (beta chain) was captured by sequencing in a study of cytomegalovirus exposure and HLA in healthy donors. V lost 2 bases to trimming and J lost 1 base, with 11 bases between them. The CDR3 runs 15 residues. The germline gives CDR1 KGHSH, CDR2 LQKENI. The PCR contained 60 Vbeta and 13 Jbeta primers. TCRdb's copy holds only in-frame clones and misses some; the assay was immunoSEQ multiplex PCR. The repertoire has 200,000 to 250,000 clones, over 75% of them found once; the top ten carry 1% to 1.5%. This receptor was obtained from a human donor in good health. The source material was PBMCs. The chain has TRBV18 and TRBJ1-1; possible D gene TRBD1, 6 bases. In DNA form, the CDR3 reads TGTGCCAGCTCACCAAACAGGGCTAAGAACACTGAAGCTTTCTTT. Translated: CASSPNRAKNTEAFF.